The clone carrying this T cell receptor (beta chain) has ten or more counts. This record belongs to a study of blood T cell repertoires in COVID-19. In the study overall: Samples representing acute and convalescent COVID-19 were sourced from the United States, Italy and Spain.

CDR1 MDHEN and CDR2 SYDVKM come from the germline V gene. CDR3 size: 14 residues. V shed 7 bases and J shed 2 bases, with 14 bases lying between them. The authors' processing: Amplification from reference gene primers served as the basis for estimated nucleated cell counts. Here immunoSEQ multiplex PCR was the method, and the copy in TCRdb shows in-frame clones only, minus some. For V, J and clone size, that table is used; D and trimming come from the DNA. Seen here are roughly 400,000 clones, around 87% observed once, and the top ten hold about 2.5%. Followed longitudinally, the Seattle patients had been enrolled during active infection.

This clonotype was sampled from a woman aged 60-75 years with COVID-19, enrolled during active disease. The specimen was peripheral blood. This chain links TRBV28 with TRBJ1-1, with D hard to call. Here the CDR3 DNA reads TGTGCCAGCACCAATTTAGCTGGAAACACTGAAGCTTTCTTT. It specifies CASTNLAGNTEAFF.